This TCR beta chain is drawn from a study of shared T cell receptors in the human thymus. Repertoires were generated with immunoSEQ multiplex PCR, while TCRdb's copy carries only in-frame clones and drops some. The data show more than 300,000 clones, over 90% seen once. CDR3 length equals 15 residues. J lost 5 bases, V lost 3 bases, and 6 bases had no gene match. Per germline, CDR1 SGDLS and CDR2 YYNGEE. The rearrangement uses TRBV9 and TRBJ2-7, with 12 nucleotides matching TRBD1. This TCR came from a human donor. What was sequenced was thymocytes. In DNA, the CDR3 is TGTGCCAGCAGCGCTCCGGGACAGGGGGCCAACGAGCAGTACTTC. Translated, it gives CASSAPGQGANEQYF.